Below, 17 T cell receptor beta chains from the same sample are listed, as sequenced in a study of T cell repertoires in cytomegalovirus infection. MiXCR, run by TCRdb on the reads, gives a single entry per CDR3 protein. The repertoire holds over 90,000 distinct CDR3 sequences, with 15% to 20% as singletons. The sequenced material came from PBMCs. The receptor set was obtained from a human donor in good health (CMV status not recorded). Some clones in this sample may be carry-over from other donors' samples.

This chain uses TRBV20-1 with TRBJ1-1; 7 positions agree with TRBD1. Germline trimming cut 0 bases from V and 6 bases from J; bases unmatched to any gene: 4. Germline V gives CDR1 DFQATT, CDR2 SNEGSKA (reference sequence). The CDR3 runs 13 residues. DNA of the CDR3: TGCAGTGCTAGAGATTGGACAGGCGCTGAAGCTTTCTTT. This sequence encodes CSARDWTGAEAFF.

This clonotype was seen repeatedly, ten times or more. J is TRBJ2-5 and V is TRBV6-2 or TRBV6-3; TRBD1 aligns across 9 bases. V shed 7 bases, J shed 1 base, and the junction held 4 bases outside the gene matches. Germline values: CDR1 MNHEY, CDR2 SVGEGT. CDR3 length: 14 residues. DNA of the CDR3: TGTGCCAGCAAGGGACAGGGCCTCCAAGAGACCCAGTACTTC. As protein: CASKGQGLQETQYF.

This chain uses TRBV10-3 with TRBJ1-1; 7 bases line up with TRBD1. The CDR3 contains 14 residues. Germline trimming cut 8 bases from V and 0 bases from J; bases unmatched to any gene: 6. The germline V gene has CDR1 ENHRY and CDR2 SYGVKD. The CDR3 DNA reads as TGTGCCATCCGGGGGACAGCGATGAACACTGAAGCTTTCTTT. This gives the protein CAIRGTAMNTEAFF.

This clonotype appeared many times. J is TRBJ1-2 and V is TRBV18; no reliable D call. Per the germline V gene, CDR1 is KGHSH and CDR2 is LQKENI. The CDR3 extends over 13 amino acids. Trimming took off 8 bases at V and 0 bases at J, with 10 bases between the two ends. The CDR3 nucleotides read TGTGCCAGCGGCGGCGATGCTAACTATGGCTACACCTTC. This encodes CASGGDANYGYTF.

Only a few counts were recorded for this clonotype. The chain is built from TRBV7-9 and TRBJ2-3, with D possibly being TRBD2 (6 bases). Trimming removed 5 bases from V and 4 bases from J, with 10 bases in between. This CDR3 contains 13 residues. Germline CDR1 is SEHNR and CDR2 is FQNEAQ (reference sequence). CDR3 amino acids: CASSTGTSDTQYF. The CDR3 DNA follows: TGTGCCAGCAGCACCGGGACTTCAGATACGCAGTATTTT.

This clonotype was counted only a few times. As DNA, the CDR3 is TGTGCCAGTAGCCAACGGACAGGCTCTGGAAACACCATATATTTT. Its protein product is CASSQRTGSGNTIYF. The rearrangement links TRBV19 to TRBJ1-3; the match to TRBD1 covers 7 bases. Germline V gives CDR1 LNHDA, CDR2 SQIVND (reference sequence). Trimming removed 6 bases from V and 0 bases from J; junction bases left unmatched: 5. The CDR3 has 15 amino acids.

In its sample, this clonotype was seen a few times. The genes are TRBV11-2 and TRBJ2-1; D might be TRBD2 (5 bases). Per germline, CDR1 SGHAT and CDR2 FQNNGV. V lost 1 base and J lost 2, with 9 bases in between. This CDR3 is built from 15 residues. The CDR3 sequence: CASSLVPGTYNEQFF. The CDR3 DNA is TGTGCCAGCAGCTTAGTTCCGGGGACCTACAATGAGCAGTTCTTC.

This clonotype was found many times. V usage is TRBV18 and J usage is TRBJ1-6, with 9 bases aligning to TRBD1. J lost 8 bases, V lost 6 bases, and 5 bases had no gene match. Germline V gene sequence: CDR1 KGHSH, CDR2 LQKENI. The CDR3 loop spans 14 amino acids. Here the CDR3 reads CASSPGQGYSPLHF. CDR3 DNA: TGTGCCAGCTCTCCCGGACAGGGGTATTCACCCCTCCACTTT.

At least ten counts were recorded for this clonotype. V is TRBV7-9 and J is TRBJ1-1; tentative D call: TRBD1 (6 bases). The CDR3 totals 17 residues. Germline values: CDR1 SEHNR, CDR2 FQNEAQ (reference sequence). V dropped 2 bases and J dropped 0 bases, with 16 bases sitting between them. The CDR3 region has the DNA TGTGCCAGCAGCTTAAAGGTGCAGGGGCCCTTGAACACTGAAGCTTTCTTT. This translates into CASSLKVQGPLNTEAFF.

The chain uses TRBV6-5 and TRBJ1-1; D remains ambiguous. Trimming pared 5 bases from V and 3 bases from J, leaving 4 bases between. Germline V gives CDR1 MNHEY, CDR2 SVGAGI. The CDR3 is 11 amino acids. CDR3 DNA: TGTGCCAGCAGTCGGGACACTGAAGCTTTCTTT. Translated: CASSRDTEAFF.

This sequence joins TRBV6-4 and TRBJ2-3; 7 nucleotides line up with TRBD2. CDR1 MRHNA and CDR2 SNTAGT come from the germline V gene. The CDR3 has 16 residues. Trimming at V came to 8 bases and at J to 2 bases, leaving 13 bases not matched to a gene. CDR3 sequence: CASGNWGGGNTDTQYF. CDR3 sequence (DNA): TGTGCCAGCGGAAATTGGGGGGGGGGAAACACAGATACGCAGTATTTT.

This clonotype was recorded many times. The chain has TRBV29-1 and TRBJ1-1; D is unresolved. This CDR3 is 12 amino acids long. Trimming removed 2 bases at V and 1 base at J, with 5 bases between. CDR1 is SQVTM, CDR2 ANQGSEA, per germline. CDR3 sequence reads: CSVEFQNTEAFF. CDR3 coding DNA: TGCAGCGTTGAATTCCAGAACACTGAAGCTTTCTTT.

The rearrangement links TRBV6-5 to TRBJ1-1; possible D gene TRBD1, 5 bases. CDR1 is MNHEY and CDR2 is SVGAGI in the germline V gene. This CDR3 contains 19 residues. With 5 bases removed from V and 4 bases from J, the gap between germline ends came to 29 bases. The CDR3 bases are TGTGCCAGCAGTACAACCGGAAATGGGACGTCGAGGCAGTGCACTGAAGCTTTCTTT. This gives the protein CASSTTGNGTSRQCTEAFF.

V is TRBV2 and J is TRBJ2-3; D is possibly TRBD1 (5 bases). The CDR3 consists of 13 residues. Germline V lookup: CDR1 SNHLY, CDR2 FYNNEI. Trimming took 9 bases from V and 2 from J, leaving 12 bases between them. The CDR3 DNA sequence: TGTGCCAGATCAACAGGAACCACAGATACGCAGTATTTT. It specifies CARSTGTTDTQYF.

This clonotype appeared a few times. CDR3 in amino acids: CASSGGLAKNIQYF. Written as DNA, the CDR3 is TGTGCCAGCAGTGGGGGCTTGGCCAAAAACATTCAGTACTTC. J is TRBJ2-4 and V is TRBV28, with D maybe TRBD1 (6 bases). Trimming removed 5 bases from V and 1 base from J, with 9 bases in between. Germline loops: CDR1 MDHEN, CDR2 SYDVKM. The CDR3 contains 14 residues.

The chain employs TRBV19 and TRBJ1-5; weak D call: TRBD1 (6 bases). The CDR3 has 16 amino acids. CDR1 is LNHDA and CDR2 is SQIVND in the germline V gene (reference sequence). With 4 bases removed from V and 6 bases from J, the gap between germline ends came to 19 bases. CDR3 amino acids: CASSRSPTGLGQPQHF. The CDR3 nucleotides are TGTGCCAGTAGTAGATCTCCGACAGGCCTGGGTCAGCCCCAGCATTTT.

This clonotype was picked up many times. This chain joins TRBV12-3 or TRBV12-4 and TRBJ2-7; D is undetermined. With 5 bases removed from V and 4 bases from J, the gap between germline ends came to 21 bases. The CDR3 has 16 residues. The chain's CDR3 is CASSALDTPETYEQYF. CDR3 in DNA: TGTGCCAGCAGTGCTTTAGACACCCCGGAGACATACGAGCAGTACTTC.